A single sample gave rise to the 9 T cell receptor beta chains below, sequenced in a study of a mutant IDH1 vaccine in newly diagnosed glioma. TCRdb keeps only in-frame clones here, not all; method: immunoSEQ multiplex PCR. The repertoire holds around 50,000 clones, with 88% as singletons. These receptors have no known antigen. Time point of the sample: week 35, safety follow-up. Topical imiquimod accompanied each vaccine dose, which consisted of 300 ug of mutant IDH1 20-mer peptide. Here the sequenced sample was PBMCs, taken from a glioma patient whose treatment included an IDH1 peptide vaccine. The receptors originated from a woman in her thirties or forties with glioma.

V gene TRBV7-2 combines with J gene TRBJ2-7; 12 bases fit TRBD2. V shed 1 base and J 2 bases; nucleotides not matched to a gene: 3. The CDR3 extends over 16 amino acids. Germline lookup yields CDR1 SGHTA and CDR2 FQGNSA. The CDR3 reads CASSLGPSGGAYEQYF. The DNA of the CDR3 is TGTGCCAGCAGCTTAGGCCCTAGCGGGGGGGCCTACGAGCAGTACTTC.

The chain is built from TRBV5-6 and TRBJ1-2, with 8 bases that match TRBD1. CDR3 size: 18 residues. V lost 0 bases, J lost 1 base, and 11 bases stayed unmatched. CDR1 is SGHDT and CDR2 is YYEEEE in the germline V gene. The CDR3 DNA is TGTGCCAGCAGCTTGGCCTGGCAGGGGGCGCGGGGTAACTATGGCTACACCTTC. Protein product: CASSLAWQGARGNYGYTF.

This sequence joins TRBV2 and TRBJ2-5; the D gene could be TRBD1 or TRBD2 (7 bases each). Trimming removed 6 bases from V and 5 bases from J, with 16 bases in between. In germline, CDR1 is SNHLY, CDR2 FYNNEI. The CDR3 has 14 residues. The CDR3 nucleotides read TGTGCCAGCAGGGACAGGACTAGTTCCGAGACCCAGTACTTC. The encoded protein is CASRDRTSSETQYF.

V gene TRBV7-2 combines with J gene TRBJ2-7; 11 nucleotides align to TRBD2. CDR3 length equals 16 residues. The germline V gene encodes CDR1 SGHTA and CDR2 FQGNSA. V lost 5 bases to trimming and J lost 7 bases; unmatched junction nucleotides: 13. The CDR3 DNA follows: TGTGCCAGCAGCGCGACCACTAGCGGGGGCCTTTGGGAGCAGTACTTC. This encodes CASSATTSGGLWEQYF. The entire variable domain, with the rest obtained from reference TRBV7-2 and TRBJ2-7, is as follows: GAGVSQSPSNKVTEKGKDVELRCDPISGHTALYWYRQSLGQGLEFLIYFQGNSAPDKSGLPSDRFSAERTGGSVSTLTIQRTQQEDSAVYLCASSATTSGGLWEQYFGPGTRLTVT.

CDR3 protein: CASSSDRAAWGYTF. Here the CDR3 DNA reads TGTGCCAGCAGCTCCGACAGGGCCGCCTGGGGCTACACCTTC. The chain links TRBV7-2 to TRBJ1-2; TRBD1 matches at 7 bases. After removal of 4 bases from V and 8 bases from J, the junction contained 10 bases not matched to a gene. Germline V lookup: CDR1 SGHTA, CDR2 FQGNSA. The CDR3 is 14 amino acids.

This sequence joins TRBV7-2 and TRBJ1-5; 7 nucleotides agree with TRBD1. Germline CDR1 SGHTA, CDR2 FQGNSA. Trimming at V came to 5 bases and at J to 3 bases, leaving 4 bases not matched to a gene. The CDR3 covers 14 residues. In DNA form, the CDR3 reads TGTGCCAGCAGCCTTGGACAGGTCAATCAGCCCCAGCATTTT. This translates into CASSLGQVNQPQHF.

The genes are TRBV5-1 and TRBJ2-2; D remains ambiguous. The V gene's germline CDR1 is SGHRS and CDR2 YFSETQ. Trimming removed 1 base at V and 3 bases at J, with 7 bases between. CDR3 length equals 14 residues. The CDR3 sequence is CASSLKIDTGELFF. The CDR3 region has the DNA TGCGCCAGCAGCTTGAAAATCGACACCGGGGAGCTGTTTTTT.

V and J are TRBV6-1 and TRBJ1-2, with 7 bases fitting TRBD1. The germline CDR1 and CDR2 sequences are MNHNS and SASEGT. V lost 5 bases to trimming and J lost 4 bases; unmatched junction nucleotides: 10. The CDR3 is 15 residues long. The CDR3 coding sequence is TGTGCCAGCAGTCGATCAGGGGGTTACGGCTATGGCTACACCTTC. Protein: CASSRSGGYGYGYTF.

The J gene is TRBJ1-2, the V gene TRBV11-2, with D uncertain. V was cut by 3 bases and J by 2 bases, with 10 bases left in between. The germline CDR1 and CDR2 sequences are SGHAT and FQNNGV. This CDR3 spans 14 amino acids. As DNA, the CDR3 is TGTGCCAGCAGCTTCCGGGAAGCCAACTATGGCTACACCTTC. Translation: CASSFREANYGYTF.